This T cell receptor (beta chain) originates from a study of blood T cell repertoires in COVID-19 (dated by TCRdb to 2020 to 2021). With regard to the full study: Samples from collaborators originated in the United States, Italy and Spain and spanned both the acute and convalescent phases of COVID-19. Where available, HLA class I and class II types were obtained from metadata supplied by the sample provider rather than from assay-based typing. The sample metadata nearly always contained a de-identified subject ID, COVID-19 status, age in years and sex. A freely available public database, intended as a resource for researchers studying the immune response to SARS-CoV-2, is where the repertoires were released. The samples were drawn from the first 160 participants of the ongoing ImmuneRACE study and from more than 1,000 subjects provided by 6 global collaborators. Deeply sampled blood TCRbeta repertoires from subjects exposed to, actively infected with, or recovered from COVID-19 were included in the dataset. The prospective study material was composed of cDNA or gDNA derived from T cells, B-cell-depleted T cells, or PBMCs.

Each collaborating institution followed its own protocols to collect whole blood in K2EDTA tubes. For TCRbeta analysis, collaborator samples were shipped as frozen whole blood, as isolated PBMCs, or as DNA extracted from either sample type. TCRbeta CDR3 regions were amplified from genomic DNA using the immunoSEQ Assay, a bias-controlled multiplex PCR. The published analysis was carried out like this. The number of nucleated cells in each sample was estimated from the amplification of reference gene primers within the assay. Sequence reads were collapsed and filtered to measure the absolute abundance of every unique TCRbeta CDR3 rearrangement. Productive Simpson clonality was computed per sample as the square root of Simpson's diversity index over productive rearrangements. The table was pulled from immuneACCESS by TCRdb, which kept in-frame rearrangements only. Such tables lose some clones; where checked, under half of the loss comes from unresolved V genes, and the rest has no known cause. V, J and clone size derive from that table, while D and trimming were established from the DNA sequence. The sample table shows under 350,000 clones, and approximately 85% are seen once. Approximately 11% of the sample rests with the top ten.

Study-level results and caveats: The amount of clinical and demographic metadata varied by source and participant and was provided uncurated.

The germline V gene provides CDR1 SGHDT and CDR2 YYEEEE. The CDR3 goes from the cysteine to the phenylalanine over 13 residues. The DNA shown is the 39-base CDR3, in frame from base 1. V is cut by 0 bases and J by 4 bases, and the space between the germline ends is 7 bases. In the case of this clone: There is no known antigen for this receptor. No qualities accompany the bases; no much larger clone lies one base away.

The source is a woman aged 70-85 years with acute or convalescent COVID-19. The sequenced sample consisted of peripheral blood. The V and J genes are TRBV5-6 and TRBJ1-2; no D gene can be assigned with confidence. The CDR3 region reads CASSLVQFYGYTF. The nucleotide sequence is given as TGTGCCAGCAGCTTGGTACAGTTCTATGGCTACACCTTC.